This T cell receptor beta chain was recovered during a study of blood T cell repertoires in COVID-19. Study information: From the United States, Italy and Spain came samples of acute and convalescent COVID-19. T cells, B-cell-depleted T cells, or PBMCs provided the cDNA or gDNA that served as material.

Original processing methods: Amplification with reference gene primers provided the estimates of nucleated cell counts. The protocol was immunoSEQ multiplex PCR, while the TCRdb copy is restricted to in-frame clones and leaves out a portion. V, J and clone size were drawn from that table, and D and trimming were deduced from the DNA. The sample includes about 140,000 clones, approximately 88% of them seen just once. The V and J ends lost 2 bases and 3 bases, in that order; junction bases with no gene match: 7. The CDR3 is made up of 15 amino acids. Germline V CDR1 and CDR2: SGHNT, YYREEE (reference sequence).

The gene calls are TRBV5-4 and TRBJ2-7, with 8 bases fitting TRBD1. The TCR comes from a human donor in a cohort sampled during active COVID-19. Sequencing used peripheral blood. This CDR3 is CASSFQGQALYEQYF. The CDR3 nucleotides are TGTGCCAGCAGCTTTCAGGGACAGGCCCTCTACGAGCAGTACTTC. Drawing the rest from reference TRBV5-4 and TRBJ2-7, the complete variable domain is ETGVTQSPTHLIKTRGQQVTLRCSSQSGHNTVSWYQQALGQGPQFIFQYYREEENGRGNFPPRFSGLQFPNYSSELNVNALELDDSALYLCASSFQGQALYEQYFGPGTRLTVT.